The rows below give T cell receptor beta chains drawn from one sample of a study of T cell responses to AZD1222 COVID-19 vaccine. TCRdb's table, derived via immunoSEQ multiplex PCR, lists solely in-frame clones and lacks some. The sample includes 120,000 to 150,000 clones, 85% to 90% of them seen just once. The input for sequencing was peripheral blood, taken 28 days after the second AZD1222 dose. Source of these receptors: an adult who received the AZD1222 COVID-19 vaccine. The CDR3 runs from the conserved cysteine through the conserved F or W. The D gene is left open where the match is weak. Rows may omit the clone size; those that give it use once, few, many or a size class.

J gene,V gene,D gene,clone size,CDR3 DNA,CDR3 protein
TRBJ2-7,TRBV6-5,-,-,TGTGCCAGCACCAAACCGGGGTCCTACGAGCAGTACTTC,CASTKPGSYEQYF
TRBJ2-2,TRBV14,-,-,TGTGCCAGCAGCCAATTCCGGACGGGCACCGGGGAGCTGTTTTTT,CASSQFRTGTGELFF
TRBJ1-5,TRBV19,-,few,TGTGCCAGTAGGGCAGAGTATAGCAATCAGCCCCAGCATTTT,CASRAEYSNQPQHF
TRBJ2-5,TRBV4-1,TRBD2,-,TGCGCCAGCAGCGGCGGGGGGCGTCCTAGCGAGACCCAGTACTTC,CASSGGGRPSETQYF
TRBJ2-1,TRBV10-2,-,-,TGCGCCAGCAGTGAGTCGAAATACAGCTACAATGAGCAGTTCTTC,CASSESKYSYNEQFF
TRBJ1-1,TRBV28,-,-,TGTGCCAGCAGTCCAACGAGGGGTAGAAACACTGAAGCTTTCTTT,CASSPTRGRNTEAFF
TRBJ1-3,TRBV25-1,-,few,TGTGCCAGCAGCCCCTCGGGAGTCGTTGGAAACACCATATATTTT,CASSPSGVVGNTIYF
TRBJ1-2,TRBV28,TRBD1,-,TGTGCCAGCAGTTCCTCCGGGACAGTAATTAACTATGGCTACACCTTC,CASSSSGTVINYGYTF
TRBJ2-1,TRBV3-1/TRBV3-2,-,-,TGTGCCAGCAGCCAACGGGACTTCTACAATGAGCAGTTCTTC,CASSQRDFYNEQFF
TRBJ2-7,TRBV15,-,-,TGTGCCACCAGCAGAGATCGTCTTAGCCACGAGCAGTACTTC,CATSRDRLSHEQYF
TRBJ2-3,TRBV7-9,TRBD2,few,TGTGCCAGCAGCTTAGATTCTAGCGGGGTCACAGATACGCAGTATTTT,CASSLDSSGVTDTQYF
TRBJ2-2,TRBV7-6,-,-,TGTGCCAGCAGCTCCACCCAAGGGCTGCAGAACACCGGGGAGCTGTTTTTT,CASSSTQGLQNTGELFF
TRBJ2-3,TRBV18,TRBD2,-,TGTGCCAGCTCGCTCACCCGGGGACTAGCTGGGGATACGCAGTATTTT,CASSLTRGLAGDTQYF
TRBJ2-1,TRBV20-1,-,-,TGCAGTGCCCCGGTCGCCAATGAGCAGTTCTTC,CSAPVANEQFF
TRBJ1-5,TRBV6-6,TRBD1,-,TGTGCCAGCAAAAGGGACAGTGGGGTTCAGCCCCAGCATTTT,CASKRDSGVQPQHF
TRBJ2-1,TRBV4-1,TRBD2,-,TGCGCCAGCAGCCAAGGACTAGCGGGTGTGAATGAGCAGTTCTTC,CASSQGLAGVNEQFF
TRBJ2-2,TRBV5-4,-,-,TGTGCCACCACGCCCTGGGACCCAGGGCCTACCGGGGAGCTGTTTTTT,CATTPWDPGPTGELFF
TRBJ1-6,TRBV15,-,-,TGTGCCACCAGCAGAGATTTGGAATCACCCCTCCACTTT,CATSRDLESPLHF
TRBJ1-4,TRBV28,-,-,TGTGCCAGCAGTTTATGGGAGGGGAATGAAAAACTGTTTTTT,CASSLWEGNEKLFF
TRBJ1-4,TRBV6-5,-,-,TGTGCCAGCAGGGTACAGGGAAATAATGAAAAACTGTTTTTT,CASRVQGNNEKLFF
TRBJ1-3,TRBV5-4,TRBD1,-,TGTGCCAGCAGGCCGACAGGGCCCGGAAACACCATATATTTT,CASRPTGPGNTIYF
TRBJ2-1,TRBV20-1,-,-,TGCAGTGCTGGGAGAATCGAGCAGTTCTTC,CSAGRIEQFF
TRBJ1-2,TRBV30,-,few,TGTGCCTGGAGTGACACAGGTGCTAACTATGGCTACACCTTC,CAWSDTGANYGYTF
TRBJ1-1,TRBV11-2,TRBD1,-,TGTGCCAGCAGCTCTCGACAGGGACCACTGAACACTGAAGCTTTCTTT,CASSSRQGPLNTEAFF
TRBJ1-2,TRBV6-2/TRBV6-3,TRBD1,few,TGTGCCAGCAGCCTACAGGGGGTTTTTGGCTACACCTTC,CASSLQGVFGYTF
TRBJ1-5,TRBV7-2,-,-,TGTGCCAGCAGCTTAGTAGTCTCAGGGACGGGGGATCAGCCCCAGCATTTT,CASSLVVSGTGDQPQHF